The TCR beta chain described here comes from a study of blood T cell repertoires in COVID-19. Study-level information: Italy, Spain and the United States were the sources of the convalescent and acute COVID-19 samples.

Source study methods: Reference gene primer amplification gave nucleated cell count estimates. This table comes from immunoSEQ multiplex PCR, and its TCRdb copy is limited to in-frame clones, with some not included. V and J calls and clone size are those listed in that table; D and trimming were worked out from the DNA. The sample holds roughly 350,000 clones, under 95% seen once. Trimming removed 2 bases at V and 4 bases at J, with 8 bases between. CDR1 and CDR2 (germline): MNHEY, SMNVEV (reference sequence). The CDR3 sequence is 13 residues long. The chain employs TRBV27 and TRBJ1-2; D remains unclear. Material for sequencing was peripheral blood. The origin of this receptor is a young woman who had recovered from COVID-19. The CDR3 bases are TGTGCCAGCAGTTTAGGCGGCAGCTATGGCTACACCTTC. It is translated as CASSLGGSYGYTF.